The present entry profiles one T cell receptor (beta chain) with its context. Antigen unknown. TCRdb fed the 5' RACE reads into MiXCR, producing one record per CDR3 protein. The sample comprises more than 350,000 distinct CDR3 sequences, 20% to 25% of which are singletons, and about an eighth rests with the top ten. The record originates from a study of T-cell memory formation after mild COVID-19. Overall study: Largely donor-specific TCR clusters were found.

General study results and limits: Clonal second-wave expansions that peaked on day 37 had unconfirmed SARS-CoV-2 specificity.

Trimming shortened V by 2 bases and J by 15 bases, and 5 bases separated the two germline ends. This CDR3 contains 8 residues. Germline V gives CDR1 DFQATT, CDR2 SNEGSKA (reference sequence). The V call is TRBV20-1, the J call TRBJ1-5; D gene unclear. The sample consisted of PBMCs or a T cell subset sorted from them (not recorded which). The receptor comes from an adult woman who had mild COVID-19 (a few samples of this study predate the infection). Cell type and time point are not known. CDR3 sequence reads: CSARPWHF. As DNA, the CDR3 is TGCAGTGCTAGACCCTGGCATTTT.